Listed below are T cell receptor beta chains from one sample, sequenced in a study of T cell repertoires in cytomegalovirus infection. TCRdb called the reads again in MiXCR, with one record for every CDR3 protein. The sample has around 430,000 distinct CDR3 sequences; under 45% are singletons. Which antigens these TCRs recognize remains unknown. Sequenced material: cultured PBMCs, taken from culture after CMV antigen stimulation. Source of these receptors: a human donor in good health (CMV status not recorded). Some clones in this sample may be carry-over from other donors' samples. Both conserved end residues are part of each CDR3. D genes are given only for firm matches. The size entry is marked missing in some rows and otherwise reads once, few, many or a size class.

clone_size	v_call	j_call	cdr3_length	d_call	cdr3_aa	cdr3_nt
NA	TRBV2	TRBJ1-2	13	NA	CASSEGANYGYTF	TGTGCCAGCAGTGAAGGTGCTAACTATGGCTACACCTTC
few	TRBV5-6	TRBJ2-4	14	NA	CASSNRDTGGIQYF	TGTGCCAGCAGCAACCGGGACACAGGTGGCATTCAGTACTTC
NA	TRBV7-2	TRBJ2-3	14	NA	CASSAEDWGDTQYF	TGTGCCAGCAGCGCAGAAGACTGGGGCGATACGCAGTATTTT
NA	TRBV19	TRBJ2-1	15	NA	CASSRSESSYNEQFF	TGTGCCAGTAGTAGGTCGGAAAGCTCCTACAATGAGCAGTTCTTC
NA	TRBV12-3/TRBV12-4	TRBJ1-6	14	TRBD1	CASSRDRAFSPLHF	TGTGCCAGCAGTCGGGACAGGGCTTTTTCACCCCTCCACTTT
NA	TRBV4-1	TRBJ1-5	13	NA	CASSQVGWQPQHF	TGCGCCAGCAGCCAAGTTGGGTGGCAGCCCCAGCATTTT
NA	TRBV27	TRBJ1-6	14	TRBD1	CATAQGGDRSPLHF	TGTGCCACAGCACAGGGGGGAGATCGGTCACCCCTCCACTTT
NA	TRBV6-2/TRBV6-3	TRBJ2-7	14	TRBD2	CASTRLAGAYEQYF	TGTGCCAGCACCCGACTAGCGGGAGCCTACGAGCAGTACTTC
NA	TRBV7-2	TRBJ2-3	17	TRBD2	CASSFGDTSGSGDTQYF	TGTGCCAGCAGCTTCGGGGATACTAGCGGTTCGGGAGATACGCAGTATTTT
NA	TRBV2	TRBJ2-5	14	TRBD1	CASWLDRLQETQYF	TGTGCCAGTTGGCTGGACAGGCTTCAAGAGACCCAGTACTTC
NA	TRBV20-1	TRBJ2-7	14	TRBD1	CSARFSTGAYEQYF	TGCAGTGCTAGATTCTCTACAGGGGCCTACGAGCAGTACTTC
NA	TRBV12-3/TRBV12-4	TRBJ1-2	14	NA	CASSYGGLIYGYTF	TGTGCCAGCAGTTATGGGGGACTGATCTATGGCTACACCTTC
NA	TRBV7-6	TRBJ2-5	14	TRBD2	CASTGLAGAETQYF	TGTGCCAGCACGGGACTAGCGGGGGCAGAGACCCAGTACTTC
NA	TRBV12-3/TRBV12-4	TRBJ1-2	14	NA	CASSPGPGDYGYTF	TGTGCCAGCAGCCCAGGGCCAGGGGATTATGGCTACACCTTC
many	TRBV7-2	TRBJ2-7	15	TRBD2	CASSYPGLRSYEQYF	TGTGCCAGCAGCTATCCGGGACTACGTTCCTACGAGCAGTACTTC
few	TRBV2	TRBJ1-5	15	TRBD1	CASSGQGGRNQPQHF	TGTGCCAGCAGTGGACAGGGGGGACGCAATCAGCCCCAGCATTTT
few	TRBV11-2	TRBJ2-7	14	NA	CASSFGGHPYEQYF	TGTGCCAGCAGCTTTGGCGGCCACCCCTACGAGCAGTACTTC
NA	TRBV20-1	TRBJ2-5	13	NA	CSESRRAEGTQYF	TGCAGTGAATCCCGGAGGGCCGAGGGGACCCAGTACTTC
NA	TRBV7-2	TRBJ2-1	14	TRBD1	CASRYPGQGYEQFF	TGTGCCAGCAGATACCCGGGACAGGGATATGAGCAGTTCTTC
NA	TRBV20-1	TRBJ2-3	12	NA	CSAATGSDTQYF	TGCAGTGCAGCTACGGGGTCTGATACGCAGTATTTT
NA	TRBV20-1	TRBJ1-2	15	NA	CSASPKGRYFGGYTF	TGCAGTGCTAGTCCCAAGGGAAGGTATTTCGGAGGCTACACCTTC
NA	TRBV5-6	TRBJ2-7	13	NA	CASRRVTHYEQYF	TGTGCCAGCAGGCGGGTAACCCACTACGAGCAGTACTTC
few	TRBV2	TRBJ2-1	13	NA	CARPRQGYNEQFF	TGTGCCAGGCCGCGGCAGGGATACAATGAGCAGTTCTTC
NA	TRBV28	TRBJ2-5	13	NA	CASRYRVRETQYF	TGTGCCAGCAGATACAGGGTGAGGGAGACCCAGTACTTC
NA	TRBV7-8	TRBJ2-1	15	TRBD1	CASSLLQGVYNEQFF	TGTGCCAGCAGCTTACTGCAGGGGGTATACAATGAGCAGTTCTTC
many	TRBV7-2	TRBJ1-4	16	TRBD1	CASSLGQGLFFEKLFF	TGTGCCAGCAGCTTAGGACAGGGTCTATTTTTTGAAAAACTGTTTTTT
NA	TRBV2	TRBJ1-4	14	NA	CASSSGRTNEKLFF	TGTGCCAGCAGTAGCGGGCGGACTAATGAAAAACTGTTTTTT
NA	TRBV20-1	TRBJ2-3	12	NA	CSARDTDSAQYF	TGCAGTGCTAGAGACACAGACAGCGCGCAGTATTTT
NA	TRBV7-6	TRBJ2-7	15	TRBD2	CASSFRLAGFYEQYF	TGTGCCAGCAGCTTTCGACTAGCGGGCTTCTACGAGCAGTACTTC
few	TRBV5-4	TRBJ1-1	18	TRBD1	CASSRVGTGGLENTEAFF	TGTGCCAGCAGCCGTGTTGGGACAGGGGGTTTGGAGAACACTGAAGCTTTCTTT
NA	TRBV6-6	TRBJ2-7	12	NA	CASIGTPYEQYF	TGTGCCAGCATCGGGACGCCCTACGAGCAGTACTTC
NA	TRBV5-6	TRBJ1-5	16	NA	CASSFGPGYQDQPQHF	TGTGCCAGCAGCTTTGGCCCCGGGTACCAGGATCAGCCCCAGCATTTT
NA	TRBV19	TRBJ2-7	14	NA	CASSMGGAVSEQYF	TGTGCCAGTAGTATGGGGGGCGCGGTATCCGAGCAGTACTTC
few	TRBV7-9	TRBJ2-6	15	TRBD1	CASSRTGYGANVLTF	TGTGCCAGCAGCAGGACAGGGTACGGGGCCAACGTCCTGACTTTC
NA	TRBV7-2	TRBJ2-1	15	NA	CASSWKGPSYNEQFF	TGTGCCAGCAGCTGGAAGGGGCCGAGCTACAATGAGCAGTTCTTC
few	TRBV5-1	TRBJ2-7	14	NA	CASSLDPGLEEQYF	TGCGCCAGCAGCTTGGATCCGGGGCTGGAGGAGCAGTACTTC
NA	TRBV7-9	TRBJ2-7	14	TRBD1	CASSLWDRGTEQYF	TGTGCCAGCAGCTTATGGGACAGGGGAACCGAGCAGTACTTC
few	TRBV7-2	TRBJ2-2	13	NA	CASSLRRTGELFF	TGTGCCAGCAGCTTAAGGCGAACCGGGGAGCTGTTTTTT
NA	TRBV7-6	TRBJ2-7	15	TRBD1	CASSRIGTGNYEQYF	TGTGCCAGCAGCCGCATCGGGACAGGGAACTACGAGCAGTACTTC
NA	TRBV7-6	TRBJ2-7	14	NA	CASGEPSKFYEQYF	TGTGCCAGCGGGGAACCGTCGAAATTTTACGAGCAGTACTTC
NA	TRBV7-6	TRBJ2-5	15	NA	CASSLGEVGQETQYF	TGTGCCAGCAGCCTAGGGGAAGTGGGGCAAGAGACCCAGTACTTC
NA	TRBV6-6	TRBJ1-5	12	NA	CASGEGNQPQHF	TGTGCCTCTGGGGAGGGCAATCAGCCCCAGCATTTT
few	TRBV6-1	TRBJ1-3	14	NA	CASSRGGGGNTIYF	TGTGCCAGCAGCCGGGGCGGTGGTGGAAACACCATATATTTT
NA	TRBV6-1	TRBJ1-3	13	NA	CASSELYGNTIYF	TGTGCCAGCAGTGAACTGTATGGAAACACCATATATTTT
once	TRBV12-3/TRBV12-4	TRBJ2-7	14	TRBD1	CASNPGQGTNEQYF	TGTGCCAGCAATCCGGGACAGGGAACGAACGAGCAGTACTTC
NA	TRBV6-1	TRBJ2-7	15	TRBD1	CASSRGQGGPYEQYF	TGTGCCAGCAGCCGTGGACAGGGTGGGCCCTACGAGCAGTACTTC
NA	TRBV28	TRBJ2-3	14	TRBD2	CASRGGGMADTQYF	TGTGCCAGCCGCGGGGGTGGGATGGCAGATACGCAGTATTTT
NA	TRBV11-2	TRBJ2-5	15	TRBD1	CASSLGQAGVETQYF	TGTGCCAGCAGCCTAGGACAGGCGGGCGTGGAGACCCAGTACTTC
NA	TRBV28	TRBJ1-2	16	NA	CASSLFPGSGNYGYTF	TGTGCCAGCAGTTTATTCCCAGGGTCGGGTAACTATGGCTACACCTTC
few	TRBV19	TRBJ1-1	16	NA	CASSLDPRGRNTEAFF	TGTGCCAGTAGTTTGGACCCCAGGGGACGTAACACTGAAGCTTTCTTT
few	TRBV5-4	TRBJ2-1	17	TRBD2	CASSGTGTSGREVEQFF	TGTGCCAGCAGCGGAACCGGGACTAGCGGGAGGGAAGTTGAGCAGTTCTTC
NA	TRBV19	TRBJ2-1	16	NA	CASSILGGMVYNEQFF	TGTGCCAGTAGTATCCTGGGAGGAATGGTCTACAATGAGCAGTTCTTC
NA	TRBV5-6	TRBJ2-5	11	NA	CASTIGDTQYF	TGTGCCAGCACTATAGGAGATACCCAGTACTTC
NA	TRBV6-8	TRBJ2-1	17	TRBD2	CASRDPGTSGKYNEQFF	TGTGCCAGCAGGGATCCCGGGACTAGCGGGAAGTACAATGAGCAGTTCTTC
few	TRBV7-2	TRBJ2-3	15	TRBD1	CASSSGQTSTDTQYF	TGTGCCAGCAGTTCGGGACAGACCTCCACAGATACGCAGTATTTT